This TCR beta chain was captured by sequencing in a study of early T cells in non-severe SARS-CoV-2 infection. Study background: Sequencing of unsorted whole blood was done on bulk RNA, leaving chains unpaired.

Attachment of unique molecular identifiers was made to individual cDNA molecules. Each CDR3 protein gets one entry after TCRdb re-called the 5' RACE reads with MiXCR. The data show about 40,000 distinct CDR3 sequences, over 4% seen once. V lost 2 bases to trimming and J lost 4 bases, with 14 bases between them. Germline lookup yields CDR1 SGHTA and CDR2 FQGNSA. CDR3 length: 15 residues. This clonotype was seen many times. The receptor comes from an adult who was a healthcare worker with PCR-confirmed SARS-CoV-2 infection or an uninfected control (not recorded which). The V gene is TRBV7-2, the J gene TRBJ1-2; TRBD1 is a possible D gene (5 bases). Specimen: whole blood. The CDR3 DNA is TGTGCCAGCAGCTTACTCGGCGCAGGGAGCTATGGCTACACCTTC. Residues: CASSLLGAGSYGYTF.